Following are 13 T cell receptor beta chains from one sample sequenced in a study of CD8 T cells in ankylosing spondylitis. TCRdb used MiXCR to reprocess the 5' RACE reads, holding one entry per CDR3 protein. The sample yields roughly 670,000 distinct CDR3 sequences, around 19% seen once. Findings and caveats of the study: Characteristic, it appeared, of ankylosing spondylitis blood was a TCR beta motif of about eight highly homologous variants.

These receptors' antigens are unknown. Sequencing was done on a sample of blood, either unsorted or a sorted T cell fraction (not recorded which). The source of these receptors is a male donor with ankylosing spondylitis.

V is TRBV9 and J is TRBJ2-3; possibly TRBD1 or TRBD2 for D (5 bases each). The germline V gene encodes CDR1 SGDLS and CDR2 YYNGEE. Deletions cut 0 bases from V and 1 base from J, with 27 bases between. CDR3 size: 21 residues. In DNA form, the CDR3 reads TGTGCCAGCAGCGTAGATCCCCAGGCAGGGCACCTCGGAGGAGGCACAGATACGCAGTATTTT. It translates to CASSVDPQAGHLGGGTDTQYF.

The CDR3 DNA follows: TGTGCCAGCAGCTCGACGGCGGGGGAGCAGTTCTTC. Translating gives CASSSTAGEQFF. The chain is built from TRBV5-6 and TRBJ2-1, with D possibly TRBD2 on 6 matching bases. Germline CDR1 and CDR2: SGHDT and YYEEEE. V was pared by 3 bases and J by 10 bases, with 11 bases between. This CDR3 has 12 residues.

This clonotype occurred a few times. The genes are TRBV20-1 and TRBJ2-7; D not resolved. Germline V gene lookup returns CDR1 DFQATT and CDR2 SNEGSKA (reference sequence). This CDR3 contains 14 residues. With 0 bases removed from V and 3 bases from J, the gap between germline ends came to 12 bases. The CDR3 DNA reads TGCAGTGCTAGAGATCCGAATACGGACTACGAGCAGTACTTC. Its protein product is CSARDPNTDYEQYF.

The table lists this clonotype with a few counts. This rearrangement joins TRBV2 to TRBJ1-5; maybe TRBD1 (6 bases). The V and J ends lost 6 bases and 0 bases respectively, with 12 bases between them. Germline V CDR1 and CDR2: SNHLY, FYNNEI. This CDR3 comprises 15 residues. As DNA, the CDR3 is TGTGCCAGCAGCCCACAGGGTGTTAGCAATCAGCCCCAGCATTTT. Its translation: CASSPQGVSNQPQHF.

The genes are TRBV10-3 and TRBJ1-5, with D possibly being TRBD1 (6 bases). From germline, CDR1 is ENHRY and CDR2 SYGVKD. V lost 1 base and J lost 0, with 10 bases in between. The CDR3 covers 16 residues. In DNA form, the CDR3 reads TGTGCCATCAGTGAGTTAGGACAGTATAGCAATCAGCCCCAGCATTTT. Translated, it gives CAISELGQYSNQPQHF.

This clonotype was picked up a small number of times. The chain combines TRBV15 with TRBJ2-3; TRBD2 aligns across 11 bases. The CDR3 length is 17 residues. Germline trimming cut 0 bases from V and 4 bases from J; bases unmatched to any gene: 6. Per germline, CDR1 LNHNV and CDR2 YYDKDF (reference sequence). The CDR3 DNA is TGTGCCACCAGCAGAGACCTAGCGGGAGGTTCGTCAGATACGCAGTATTTT. Its protein is CATSRDLAGGSSDTQYF.

This chain uses TRBV10-3 with TRBJ2-3; 8 bases match TRBD2. The CDR3 contains 17 residues. Germline values: CDR1 ENHRY, CDR2 SYGVKD. Germline trimming cut 3 bases from V and 6 bases from J; bases unmatched to any gene: 14. DNA of the CDR3: TGTGCCATCAGTGAACGTCGTAGCGGGGCAGGGTTTGATACGCAGTATTTT. This sequence encodes CAISERRSGAGFDTQYF.

This clonotype turned up a few times. The chain is built from TRBV3-1 and TRBJ1-3; the D is unclear. Trimming took 3 bases from V and 0 from J, leaving 9 bases between them. The CDR3 is 15 amino acids. Germline V gene lookup returns CDR1 LGHDT and CDR2 YNNKEL (reference sequence). CDR3 loop: CASSQTYSSGNTIYF. For the CDR3, the DNA is TGTGCCAGCAGCCAGACATACAGCTCTGGAAACACCATATATTTT.

The J gene is TRBJ2-1, the V gene TRBV9; D gene unclear. V lost 0 bases to trimming and J lost 0 bases, with 13 bases between them. CDR1 and CDR2 (germline): SGDLS, YYNGEE. This CDR3 region has 17 residues. This CDR3 reads CASSVAVGKSSYNEQFF. The CDR3 DNA is TGTGCCAGCAGCGTAGCTGTTGGCAAGAGCTCCTACAATGAGCAGTTCTTC.

This clonotype turned up a few times. The chain is built from TRBV4-1 and TRBJ1-2, with D possibly TRBD1 on 6 matching bases. Trimming took off 0 bases at V and 3 bases at J, with 14 bases between the two ends. CDR1 MGHRA and CDR2 YSYEKL come from the germline V gene. There are 16 residues in the CDR3. CDR3 sequence reads: CASSQDDRPSYYGYTF. CDR3 DNA: TGCGCCAGCAGCCAAGATGACAGGCCTTCGTACTATGGCTACACCTTC.

V is TRBV5-1 and J is TRBJ1-2, with D hard to call. Trimming took 4 bases from V and 3 from J, leaving 16 bases between them. Germline CDR1 is SGHRS and CDR2 is YFSETQ. The CDR3 extends over 15 amino acids. The CDR3 nucleotides read TGCGCCAGCAGCCCAGGCGCGACGAAGGACTATGGCTACACCTTC. Its translation is CASSPGATKDYGYTF.

Only a few counts were recorded for this clonotype. The chain combines TRBV5-1 with TRBJ2-1; the D is unclear. The germline CDR1 and CDR2 sequences are SGHRS and YFSETQ. Trimming removed 4 bases from V and 0 bases from J, with 14 bases in between. The CDR3 is made up of 16 amino acids. The CDR3 loop reads CASSPSAESSYNEQFF. CDR3 nucleotide sequence: TGCGCCAGCAGCCCATCCGCGGAGAGCTCCTACAATGAGCAGTTCTTC.

This clonotype was seen only a few times. The chain combines TRBV3-1 with TRBJ2-1; 8 positions match TRBD1. The CDR3 totals 16 residues. The ends lost 4 bases at V and 3 bases at J; junction bases unmatched: 8. Germline CDR1 and CDR2: LGHDT and YNNKEL (reference sequence). CDR3 in amino acids: CASSRQDRVVYNEQFF. DNA of the CDR3: TGTGCCAGCAGCCGGCAGGACAGGGTGGTCTACAATGAGCAGTTCTTC.